Each of the 18 T cell receptor beta chains below was sequenced from the same sample in a study of blood T cell repertoires in COVID-19. TCRdb's copy holds only in-frame clones and misses some; the assay was immunoSEQ multiplex PCR. Among 130,000 to 150,000 clones listed, about 88% were seen once. Sequencing used peripheral blood. The receptors stem from a human donor in a cohort sampled during active COVID-19.

This rearrangement joins TRBV6-5 to TRBJ2-3; possibly TRBD1 for D (5 bases). The CDR3 has 13 amino acids. Trimming pared 5 bases from V and 4 bases from J, leaving 10 bases between. In germline, CDR1 is MNHEY, CDR2 SVGAGI. CDR3 loop: CASSQGSSDTQYF. DNA of the CDR3: TGTGCCAGCAGTCAGGGCTCATCAGATACGCAGTATTTT.

The chain couples TRBV4-1 to TRBJ2-3; 8 nucleotides align to TRBD1. The CDR3 runs 15 residues. Germline lookup yields CDR1 MGHRA and CDR2 YSYEKL. J was trimmed by 6 bases and V by 3 bases; bases with no gene match: 8. As DNA, the CDR3 is TGCGCCAGCAGCCACATTCAGGGGGCGGAGGATACGCAGTATTTT. Encoded protein: CASSHIQGAEDTQYF.

The genes are TRBV28 and TRBJ1-5; no definite D call. V lost 6 bases and J lost 10, with 7 bases in between. The CDR3 runs 10 residues. The germline V gene encodes CDR1 MDHEN and CDR2 SYDVKM. The CDR3 reads CASSLRPQHF. In nucleotides, the CDR3 is TGTGCCAGCAGCCTCAGACCCCAGCATTTT.

The V call is TRBV27, the J call TRBJ2-3; TRBD2 aligns across 12 bases. With 5 bases clipped from V and 1 base from J, the junction kept 4 bases outside the gene matches. This CDR3 has 16 residues. From germline, CDR1 is MNHEY and CDR2 SMNVEV (reference sequence). Here the CDR3 DNA reads TGTGCCAGCAGTGCAAGACTAGCGGGGGGCACAGATACGCAGTATTTT. This codes for CASSARLAGGTDTQYF.

This clone appeared a single time. This chain uses TRBV18 with TRBJ2-5, with 7 bases identical to TRBD1. The length of the CDR3 is 15 residues. Germline V gene data show CDR1 as KGHSH and CDR2 as LQKENI. V shed 0 bases and J 5 bases; nucleotides not matched to a gene: 6. CDR3 coding DNA: TGTGCCAGCTCACCACCGACGAACAGGGGTGAGACCCAGTACTTC. Translated, it gives CASSPPTNRGETQYF.

This chain links TRBV7-2 with TRBJ1-1; the match to TRBD1 covers 7 bases. CDR3 length: 15 amino acids. The germline V gene has CDR1 SGHTA and CDR2 FQGNSA. J gave up 2 bases and V 4 bases, and 7 bases lay outside the gene matches. In DNA, the CDR3 is TGTGCCAGCAGCTCCGCGCGACAGGGAAACACTGAAGCTTTCTTT. It codes for CASSSARQGNTEAFF.

This sequence joins TRBV11-2 and TRBJ2-5; D possibly corresponds to TRBD2 (5 bases). This CDR3 contains 15 residues. Trimming took off 1 base at V and 0 bases at J, with 9 bases between the two ends. Germline assignment: CDR1 SGHAT and CDR2 FQNNGV. The CDR3 reads CASSLATGYQETQYF. CDR3 in DNA: TGTGCCAGCAGCTTAGCGACGGGGTACCAAGAGACCCAGTACTTC.

The gene calls are TRBV5-1 and TRBJ1-2; D is undetermined. The CDR3 extends over 15 amino acids. From germline, CDR1 is SGHRS and CDR2 YFSETQ. Trimming cost V 0 bases and J 9 bases, with 18 bases left between them. CDR3 protein: CASSLDTPPDTRYTF. DNA for the CDR3: TGCGCCAGCAGCTTGGACACACCCCCTGATACACGCTACACCTTC.

This clone is a singleton in its sample. The chain employs TRBV28 and TRBJ2-6, with TRBD2 identical over 7 bases. The CDR3 is 15 amino acids. Germline CDR1 and CDR2: MDHEN and SYDVKM. After removal of 2 bases from V and 2 bases from J, the junction contained 0 bases not matched to a gene. The CDR3 region is CASSLTSAGANVLTF. DNA for the CDR3: TGTGCCAGCAGTTTAACTAGCGCTGGGGCCAACGTCCTGACTTTC.

The chain has TRBV7-6 and TRBJ2-7; 8 bases align to TRBD2. Germline V gives CDR1 SGHVS, CDR2 FNYEAQ. V dropped 1 base and J dropped 3; count of bases not matched to a gene: 5. The CDR3 runs to 15 residues. The CDR3, as DNA: TGTGCCAGCAGCTTAGGGGCGGGGGGTAGCTACGAGCAGTACTTC. Protein product: CASSLGAGGSYEQYF.

V and J are TRBV27 and TRBJ2-5; tentative D call: TRBD2 (5 bases). Germline CDR1 is MNHEY and CDR2 is SMNVEV (reference sequence). V was clipped by 5 bases and J by 1 base, with 11 bases between them. This CDR3 has 14 residues. CDR3 amino acids: CASSPGLVQETQYF. Here the CDR3 DNA reads TGTGCCAGCAGTCCCGGACTCGTCCAAGAGACCCAGTACTTC.

The V gene is TRBV7-2, the J gene TRBJ2-1; the match to TRBD2 covers 9 bases. CDR3 size: 15 residues. V lost 5 bases and J lost 2; bases outside the gene matches: 4. The V gene's germline CDR1 is SGHTA and CDR2 FQGNSA. The CDR3 sequence: CASSMRGGTYNEQFF. The CDR3 bases are TGTGCCAGCAGCATGCGGGGGGGTACCTACAATGAGCAGTTCTTC.

This clone was detected ten times or more. The chain uses TRBV24-1 and TRBJ2-6; 8 bases line up with TRBD1. Germline-derived CDR1 and CDR2 are KGHDR and SFDVKD. The CDR3 runs to 17 residues. The junction had 6 bases not matched to a gene; V was cut back by 4 bases and J by 2 bases. For the CDR3, the DNA is TGTGCCACCAGTGACGGACAGGGAACTCCTGGGGCCAACGTCCTGACTTTC. It codes for CATSDGQGTPGANVLTF.

This chain connects TRBV10-3 to TRBJ2-2, with 8 bases that match TRBD2. The CDR3 totals 15 residues. In germline, CDR1 is ENHRY, CDR2 SYGVKD. V lost 3 bases, J lost 4 bases, and 4 bases stayed unmatched. The CDR3 nucleotides read TGTGCCATCAGTGAACGGGAGGGGGGCACCGGGGAGCTGTTTTTT. Its translation is CAISEREGGTGELFF.

V gene TRBV6-6 combines with J gene TRBJ2-7; D not certain. The germline V gene has CDR1 MNHNY and CDR2 SVGAGI (reference sequence). This CDR3 is built from 13 residues. V lost 11 bases and J lost 2, with 16 bases in between. The CDR3 DNA follows: TGTGCCGGCCTGGGCCAGCAGACCTACGAGCAGTACTTC. It yields the protein CAGLGQQTYEQYF.

A single count supports this clone. The chain carries TRBV28 and TRBJ1-5, with a possible D match to TRBD1 (6 bases). Germline V gene lookup returns CDR1 MDHEN and CDR2 SYDVKM. Trimming took off 3 bases at V and 6 bases at J, with 15 bases between the two ends. The CDR3 runs 15 residues. The CDR3 here is CASSLAGVDTQPQHF. CDR3 coding DNA: TGTGCCAGCAGTTTGGCAGGGGTCGACACTCAGCCCCAGCATTTT.

The chain has TRBV24-1 and TRBJ2-5; possibly TRBD2 for D (7 bases). Trimming pared 3 bases from V and 5 bases from J, leaving 18 bases between. CDR1 is KGHDR, CDR2 SFDVKD, per germline. CDR3 length equals 16 residues. CDR3 nucleotide sequence: TGTGCCACCAGTGATCCACGGGGGGCAGGTCGGGAGACCCAGTACTTC. This encodes CATSDPRGAGRETQYF.

The gene calls are TRBV11-3 and TRBJ2-1; TRBD2 matches at 16 bases. The CDR3 runs to 16 residues. CDR1 and CDR2 from the germline V gene are SGHNT and YENEEA. With V trimmed by 5 bases and J by 4 bases, 2 bases remained unmatched. The CDR3 nucleotides are TGTGCCAGCAGCCCGGGACTAGCGGGGGGGTACAATGAGCAGTTCTTC. It yields the protein CASSPGLAGGYNEQFF.